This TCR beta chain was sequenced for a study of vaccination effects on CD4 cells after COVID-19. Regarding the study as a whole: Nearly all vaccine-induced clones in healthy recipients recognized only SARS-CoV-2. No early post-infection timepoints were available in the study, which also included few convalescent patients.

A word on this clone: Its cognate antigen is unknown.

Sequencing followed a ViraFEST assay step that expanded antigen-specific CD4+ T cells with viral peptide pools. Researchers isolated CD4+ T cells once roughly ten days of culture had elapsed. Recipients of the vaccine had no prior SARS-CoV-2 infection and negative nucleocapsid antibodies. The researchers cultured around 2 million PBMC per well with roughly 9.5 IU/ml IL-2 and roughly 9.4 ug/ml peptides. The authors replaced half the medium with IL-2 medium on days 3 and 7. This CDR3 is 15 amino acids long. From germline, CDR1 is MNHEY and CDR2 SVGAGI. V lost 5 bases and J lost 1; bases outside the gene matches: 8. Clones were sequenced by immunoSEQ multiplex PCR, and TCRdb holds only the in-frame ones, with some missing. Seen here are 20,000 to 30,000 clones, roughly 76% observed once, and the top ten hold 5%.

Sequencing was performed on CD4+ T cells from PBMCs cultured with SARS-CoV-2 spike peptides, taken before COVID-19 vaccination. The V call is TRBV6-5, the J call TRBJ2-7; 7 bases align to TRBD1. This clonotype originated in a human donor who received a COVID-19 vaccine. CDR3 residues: CASSRTGTESYEQYF. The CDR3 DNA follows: TGTGCCAGCAGTCGAACCGGGACAGAGTCCTACGAGCAGTACTTC.